Presented here are 15 T cell receptor beta chains from one specimen sequenced in a study of cytotoxic CD8 clonotypes in ibrutinib-treated CLL (dated by TCRdb to 2020 to 2023). Library generation was performed with the immunoSEQ multiplex PCR assay. TCRdb retrieved this table from immuneACCESS and kept in-frame rearrangements only. Not all clones are present; in checked studies, unresolved V genes account for under half, and no reason is known for the remainder. This sample lists about 300,000 clones; more than 70% were detected once. The ten most abundant clones make up 5.6% of the sample. What this sample's time point label stands for: progressive disease on ibrutinib. The specimen comprised PBMCs, sampled at disease progression, from a patient treated with ibrutinib. The receptors stem from a human donor with chronic lymphocytic leukemia.

The V gene is TRBV5-1, the J gene TRBJ1-2; 8 bases line up with TRBD1. Germline assignment: CDR1 SGHRS and CDR2 YFSETQ. The CDR3 runs 13 residues. J was trimmed by 6 bases and V by 3 bases; bases with no gene match: 4. CDR3 DNA: TGCGCCAGCAGCTGGACAGGGAACCATGGCTACACCTTC. Translation: CASSWTGNHGYTF.

The chain has TRBV5-1 and TRBJ2-1; 7 bases align to TRBD2. Germline CDR1 and CDR2: SGHRS and YFSETQ. The J segment lost 2 bases and the V segment lost 4 bases, leaving 9 bases of the junction unmatched. This CDR3 has 16 amino acids. CDR3: CASSRVAGPTYNEQFF. As DNA, the CDR3 is TGCGCCAGCAGCCGGGTAGCGGGTCCGACCTACAATGAGCAGTTCTTC.

This clone occurred once. The J gene is TRBJ1-2, the V gene TRBV7-9; D might be TRBD1 (6 bases). Germline V gene lookup returns CDR1 SEHNR and CDR2 FQNEAQ (reference sequence). V was shortened by 8 bases and J by 1 base, with 11 bases between the two germline ends. The CDR3 contains 13 residues. DNA for the CDR3: TGTGCCAGCCCCTTGGACAGTAACTATGGCTACACCTTC. Its protein product is CASPLDSNYGYTF.

The V gene is TRBV29-1, the J gene TRBJ1-4, with 7 bases matching TRBD1. The CDR3 sequence is 13 residues long. Germline CDR1 SQVTM, CDR2 ANQGSEA. The ends lost 7 bases at V and 7 bases at J; junction bases unmatched: 9. The CDR3 sequence: CSAGTAFGEKLFF. CDR3 sequence (DNA): TGCAGCGCTGGGACAGCGTTCGGTGAAAAACTGTTTTTT.

This chain joins TRBV5-1 and TRBJ2-2; tentatively, D is TRBD1 (6 bases). The ends were cut back, 1 base at V and 7 bases at J, with 11 bases in the middle. Germline V gene data show CDR1 as SGHRS and CDR2 as YFSETQ. The CDR3 spans 14 residues. The DNA for the CDR3 is TGCGCCAGCAGCTTGACAGGGTCCGGCGGGGAGCTGTTTTTT. Translation gives CASSLTGSGGELFF.

The chain combines TRBV7-3 with TRBJ2-6; D is undetermined. Germline loops: CDR1 SGHTA, CDR2 FQGTGA. The V end was cut by 5 bases, the J end by 1 base, with 9 bases between. The CDR3 covers 15 residues. The DNA for the CDR3 is TGTGCCAGCAGCCTTACAGCTTCTGGGGCCAACGTCCTGACTTTC. It codes for CASSLTASGANVLTF.

The V gene is TRBV18, the J gene TRBJ1-1; D unclear. The CDR3 sequence is 15 residues long. Germline V gene lookup returns CDR1 KGHSH and CDR2 LQKENI. Trimming left V 2 bases short and J 4 bases short, with 14 bases between. The CDR3, as DNA: TGTGCCAGCTCACCAAGTCGGGGAGTGGGCACTGAAGCTTTCTTT. It is translated as CASSPSRGVGTEAFF. Full variable domain (outside the CDR3, taken from reference TRBV18 and TRBJ1-1): NAGVMQNPRHLVRRRGQEARLRCSPMKGHSHVYWYRQLPEEGLKFMVYLQKENIIDESGMPKERFSAEFPKEGPSILRIQQVVRGDSAAYFCASSPSRGVGTEAFFGQGTRLTVV.

There are many counts of this clone. The chain combines TRBV28 with TRBJ2-5; unclear D gene. V was pared by 3 bases and J by 5 bases, with 4 bases between. CDR1 is MDHEN, CDR2 SYDVKM, per germline. The CDR3 loop spans 11 amino acids. CDR3 DNA: TGTGCCAGCAGTTTGCACGAGACCCAGTACTTC. Protein sequence: CASSLHETQYF.

The V and J genes are TRBV9 and TRBJ2-3; D is unclear. This CDR3 is 16 amino acids long. The germline V and J ends were trimmed by 5 bases and 3 bases, with 19 bases remaining between them. Germline V gene lookup returns CDR1 SGDLS and CDR2 YYNGEE. CDR3 DNA: TGTGCCAGCAGTGCCGGTGCGCGAAGAACTACAGATACGCAGTATTTT. It is translated as CASSAGARRTTDTQYF.

The gene calls are TRBV11-2 and TRBJ1-1; 9 positions agree with TRBD1. The CDR3 is 15 residues long. Losses at the gene ends were 7 bases for V and 1 base for J; bases not matched to a gene: 7. Germline V gene lookup returns CDR1 SGHAT and CDR2 FQNNGV. Here the CDR3 DNA reads TGTGCCAGCAACGGACAGGGGCCGTCGAACACTGAAGCTTTCTTT. Residues: CASNGQGPSNTEAFF.

This rearrangement joins TRBV5-6 to TRBJ2-7, with TRBD1 identical over 7 bases. This CDR3 region has 13 residues. The V and J ends lost 1 base and 5 bases, in that order; junction bases with no gene match: 3. In germline, CDR1 is SGHDT, CDR2 YYEEEE. CDR3 coding DNA: TGTGCCAGCAGCTTGAAGACAGGGAACGAGCAGTACTTC. It specifies CASSLKTGNEQYF.

This clone was counted only a few times. This rearrangement joins TRBV9 to TRBJ2-2; 10 bases align to TRBD2. J was trimmed by 4 bases and V by 4 bases; bases with no gene match: 10. Germline CDR1 is SGDLS and CDR2 is YYNGEE. The CDR3 is made up of 17 amino acids. The CDR3 DNA reads as TGTGCCAGCAGCTCCCCCAGAGCGGGAGGGAGCACCGGGGAGCTGTTTTTT. Its protein product is CASSSPRAGGSTGELFF.

The gene calls are TRBV6-1 and TRBJ1-2, with D perhaps matching TRBD1 (6 bases). With 4 bases removed from V and 8 bases from J, the gap between germline ends came to 14 bases. Germline CDR1 and CDR2: MNHNS and SASEGT. The CDR3 totals 13 residues. The CDR3 DNA reads as TGTGCCAGCAGTGGGGGACACAGGGTCGGCTACACCTTC. Amino acid sequence: CASSGGHRVGYTF.

The rearrangement uses TRBV19 and TRBJ2-7; D may be TRBD1 or TRBD2 (5 bases each). V was shortened by 5 bases and J by 5 bases, with 19 bases between the two germline ends. The CDR3 has 15 residues. Germline CDR1 and CDR2: LNHDA and SQIVND (reference sequence). The CDR3 protein is CASSVQDLLGNEQYF. In DNA form, the CDR3 reads TGTGCCAGTAGTGTACAGGACCTCCTCGGGAACGAGCAGTACTTC.

The V call is TRBV5-1, the J call TRBJ2-7; a weak D match, TRBD1 (5 bases). CDR1 and CDR2 from the germline V gene are SGHRS and YFSETQ. The CDR3 length is 14 residues. Trimming left V 3 bases short and J 3 bases short, with 13 bases between. CDR3 in amino acids: CASSSFSTDYEQYF. The CDR3 nucleotides read TGCGCCAGCAGCTCCTTCTCGACAGACTACGAGCAGTACTTC.